The 20 T cell receptor beta chains listed next were all sequenced from one sample in a study of blood T cell repertoires in COVID-19. The protocol was immunoSEQ multiplex PCR, while the TCRdb copy is restricted to in-frame clones and leaves out a portion. This sample has 45,000 or so clones, with around 80% found just once. Sequencing was performed on peripheral blood. Source of these receptors: a man aged 70 or older with acute or convalescent COVID-19.

The genes are TRBV5-1 and TRBJ1-1, with TRBD1 matching 10 bases. The CDR3 is 15 residues long. In germline, CDR1 is SGHRS, CDR2 YFSETQ. V dropped 0 bases and J dropped 8; count of bases not matched to a gene: 7. The CDR3 loop is CASSLAGTGVVEAFF. The CDR3 region has the DNA TGCGCCAGCAGCTTGGCCGGGACAGGGGTTGTCGAAGCTTTCTTT.

The rearrangement uses TRBV5-1 and TRBJ2-3; the D gene is possibly TRBD2 (5 bases). The CDR3 covers 15 residues. V lost 0 bases, J lost 3 bases, and 11 bases lay in between. Looked up from germline, CDR1 is SGHRS and CDR2 is YFSETQ. CDR3: CASSLDGDKTDTQYF. DNA for the CDR3: TGCGCCAGCAGCTTGGACGGGGATAAGACAGATACGCAGTATTTT. The full variable domain, in which reference TRBV5-1 and TRBJ2-3 provide the parts outside the CDR3, is KAGVTQTPRYLIKTRGQQVTLSCSPISGHRSVSWYQQTPGQGLQFLFEYFSETQRNKGNFPGRFSGRQFSNSRSEMNVSTLELGDSALYLCASSLDGDKTDTQYFGPGTRLTVL.

In its sample, this clone was seen a few times. The genes are TRBV18 and TRBJ1-4, with 7 bases matching TRBD1. This CDR3 is 12 amino acids long. J lost 8 bases, V lost 6 bases, and 3 bases had no gene match. Germline lookup yields CDR1 KGHSH and CDR2 LQKENI. The CDR3 nucleotides are TGTGCCAGCTCTCAGGACAGGGAAAAACTGTTTTTT. Encoded protein: CASSQDREKLFF.

This clone was recorded only once. This chain connects TRBV5-4 to TRBJ1-2, with a weak D call TRBD1 (6 bases). The CDR3 covers 14 residues. V was cut by 2 bases and J by 0 bases, with 8 bases left in between. Germline V CDR1 and CDR2: SGHNT, YYREEE (reference sequence). As DNA, the CDR3 is TGTGCCAGCAGCTTCGGACAGACTAACTATGGCTACACCTTC. This codes for CASSFGQTNYGYTF.

This clone was detected only once. This chain uses TRBV12-3 or TRBV12-4 with TRBJ2-7; TRBD1 is a possible D gene (6 bases). With 6 bases removed from V and 2 bases from J, the gap between germline ends came to 11 bases. This CDR3 comprises 13 residues. This chain's CDR3 is CASRQGLTYEQYF. CDR3 bases: TGTGCCAGCAGACAGGGCTTAACCTACGAGCAGTACTTC.

The chain combines TRBV19 with TRBJ1-6, with D unresolved. The V gene's germline CDR1 is LNHDA and CDR2 SQIVND (reference sequence). The CDR3 covers 15 residues. Trimming stripped 4 bases from V and 7 bases from J, with 14 bases between. CDR3 bases: TGTGCCAGTAGTACGAGGGAATCGGGAAATTCACCCCTCCACTTT. Protein product: CASSTRESGNSPLHF.

V and J are TRBV19 and TRBJ1-2; 7 nucleotides align to TRBD1. CDR3 length: 13 residues. In germline, CDR1 is LNHDA, CDR2 SQIVND (reference sequence). V gave up 6 bases and J gave up 2 bases; unmatched junction bases: 3. The CDR3 reads CASSKGQNYGYTF. The CDR3 region has the DNA TGTGCCAGTAGCAAGGGACAGAACTATGGCTACACCTTC. The whole variable domain, remainder taken from reference TRBV19 and TRBJ1-2, is DGGITQSPKYLFRKEGQNVTLSCEQNLNHDAMYWYRQDPGQGLRLIYYSQIVNDFQKGDIAEGYSVSREKKESFPLTVTSAQKNPTAFYLCASSKGQNYGYTFGSGTRLTVV.

The chain uses TRBV5-6 and TRBJ1-1; D perhaps matches TRBD1 (5 bases). CDR1 is SGHDT, CDR2 YYEEEE, per germline. This CDR3 spans 15 amino acids. V lost 4 bases and J lost 1, with 14 bases in between. In nucleotides, the CDR3 is TGTGCCAGCAGCGCTACTGGGGGAGGGAACACTGAAGCTTTCTTT. It yields the protein CASSATGGGNTEAFF.

This rearrangement joins TRBV14 to TRBJ1-4; TRBD1 matches 7 bases. V gave up 5 bases and J gave up 8 bases; unmatched junction bases: 14. This CDR3 is built from 16 residues. The V gene's germline CDR1 is SGHDN and CDR2 FVKESK. The CDR3 is CASSDHITGVGEKLFF. CDR3 DNA sequence: TGTGCCAGCAGCGATCACATCACAGGGGTAGGGGAAAAACTGTTTTTT.

This chain uses TRBV10-2 with TRBJ2-7, with TRBD1 matching 12 bases. CDR1 is WSHSY and CDR2 is SAAADI in the germline V gene. With 4 bases clipped from V and 3 bases from J, the junction kept 13 bases outside the gene matches. The CDR3 sequence is 18 residues long. The chain's CDR3 is CASSAGTGGRGGGYEQYF. The CDR3 DNA is TGCGCCAGCAGTGCCGGGACAGGGGGCCGCGGCGGGGGCTACGAGCAGTACTTC.

The chain links TRBV7-9 to TRBJ2-1; 7 bases are a match to TRBD1. The CDR3 spans 16 residues. Unmatched junction bases numbered 11, after V lost 5 bases and J lost 4 bases. CDR1 SEHNR and CDR2 FQNEAQ come from the germline V gene (reference sequence). CDR3 region: CASSGKTGLTYNEQFF. The CDR3 coding sequence is TGTGCCAGCAGCGGCAAGACAGGGTTAACGTACAATGAGCAGTTCTTC.

This sequence joins TRBV7-3 and TRBJ2-4, with D tentatively TRBD1 (6 bases). Germline values: CDR1 SGHTA, CDR2 FQGTGA. This CDR3 has 14 amino acids. V gave up 5 bases and J gave up 2 bases, with 10 bases separating them. The CDR3: CASSLRDTKNIQYF. In DNA, the CDR3 is TGTGCCAGCAGCCTCCGGGACACCAAAAACATTCAGTACTTC.

The V and J genes are TRBV24-1 and TRBJ1-1, with D perhaps matching TRBD1 (6 bases). Germline V CDR1 and CDR2: KGHDR, SFDVKD. V lost 0 bases, J lost 10 bases, and 8 bases lay in between. The CDR3 length is 12 residues. In DNA, the CDR3 is TGTGCCACCAGTGATTTGCGAGGGGGAGCTTTCTTT. As protein: CATSDLRGGAFF.

This clone appeared a single time. This rearrangement joins TRBV3-1 (or the pseudogene TRBV3-2) to TRBJ2-3, with TRBD1 identical over 8 bases. Trimming took 4 bases from V and 2 from J; bases not matched to a gene: 8. Germline-derived CDR1 and CDR2 are LGHDT and YNNKEL (reference sequence). This CDR3 has 16 amino acids. In nucleotides, the CDR3 is TGTGCCAGCAGCCTTACAGGGGGTCCCTTCACAGATACGCAGTATTTT. This codes for CASSLTGGPFTDTQYF.

V usage is TRBV28 and J usage is TRBJ1-4; possible D gene TRBD1, 5 bases. The ends were cut back, 6 bases at V and 8 bases at J, with 16 bases in the middle. The length of the CDR3 is 14 residues. The germline gives CDR1 MDHEN, CDR2 SYDVKM. The DNA for the CDR3 is TGTGCCAGCAGCTCCTTTTGGGGCAGGGAAAAACTGTTTTTT. Its translation: CASSSFWGREKLFF.

The chain carries TRBV2 and TRBJ2-3, with 8 positions matching TRBD1. In germline, CDR1 is SNHLY, CDR2 FYNNEI. Trimming removed 0 bases from V and 2 bases from J; junction bases left unmatched: 7. The CDR3 has 17 residues. The CDR3 DNA reads as TGTGCCAGCAGTGAAGCCGGACAGGGCACATACACAGATACGCAGTATTTT. Translated: CASSEAGQGTYTDTQYF.

The rearrangement uses TRBV6-5 and TRBJ1-2, with a possible D match to TRBD1 (6 bases). The CDR3 runs 15 residues. The germline V gene has CDR1 MNHEY and CDR2 SVGAGI. Trimming took 4 bases from V and 7 from J, leaving 19 bases between them. CDR3 loop: CASSSPLQGRVGYTF. The CDR3 nucleotides are TGTGCCAGCAGTTCCCCTCTACAGGGTCGGGTTGGCTACACCTTC.

The genes are TRBV4-3 and TRBJ2-7; D not resolved. V lost 4 bases to trimming and J lost 7 bases, with 14 bases between them. The CDR3 extends over 13 amino acids. CDR1 and CDR2 from the germline V gene are LGHNA and YSLEER. As DNA, the CDR3 is TGCGCCAGCAGCCCACGTACTACTGGTGAGCAGTACTTC. Its translation is CASSPRTTGEQYF.

The rearrangement joins TRBV5-6 to TRBJ1-1; 7 bases agree with TRBD1. Germline CDR1 and CDR2: SGHDT and YYEEEE. This CDR3 spans 18 amino acids. V shed 2 bases and J 0 bases; nucleotides not matched to a gene: 13. In nucleotides, the CDR3 is TGTGCCAGCAGCTTCCGTCCGACAGGGATGGTTATGAACACTGAAGCTTTCTTT. Translated: CASSFRPTGMVMNTEAFF.

This clone turned up a few times. This rearrangement joins TRBV4-2 to TRBJ1-2; perhaps TRBD1 as D (5 bases). The germline V and J ends were trimmed by 0 bases and 5 bases, with 19 bases remaining between them. CDR3 size: 17 residues. Germline values: CDR1 LGHNA, CDR2 YNFKEQ. The CDR3 nucleotides read TGTGCCAGCAGCCAAGATACCGCCGCTGGGACTGATTATGGCTACACCTTC. Amino acid sequence: CASSQDTAAGTDYGYTF.